This TCR beta chain was captured in a study of blood T cell repertoires in COVID-19. About the research overall: T cells, B-cell-depleted T cells, or PBMCs provided the cDNA or gDNA that served as material.

V was clipped by 0 bases and J by 7 bases, with 15 bases between them. CDR3 length: 15 residues. Germline CDR1 LGHNA, CDR2 YSLEER. How the authors handled the data: Amplified reference gene primers provided the basis for estimating nucleated cell counts. Repertoires were generated with immunoSEQ multiplex PCR, while TCRdb's copy carries only in-frame clones and drops some. The DNA was the basis for D and trimming; V, J and clone size are from that table. The data hold roughly 50,000 clones, with 90% to 95% observed a single time. The TCR originated in a man over 45 with acute or convalescent COVID-19. This chain joins TRBV4-3 and TRBJ1-2, with a possible D match to TRBD1 (5 bases). Sequencing was performed on peripheral blood. DNA of the CDR3: TGCGCCAGCAGCCAAGATTGGAGGGGCTTCGGTGGCTACACCTTC. Translating gives CASSQDWRGFGGYTF.